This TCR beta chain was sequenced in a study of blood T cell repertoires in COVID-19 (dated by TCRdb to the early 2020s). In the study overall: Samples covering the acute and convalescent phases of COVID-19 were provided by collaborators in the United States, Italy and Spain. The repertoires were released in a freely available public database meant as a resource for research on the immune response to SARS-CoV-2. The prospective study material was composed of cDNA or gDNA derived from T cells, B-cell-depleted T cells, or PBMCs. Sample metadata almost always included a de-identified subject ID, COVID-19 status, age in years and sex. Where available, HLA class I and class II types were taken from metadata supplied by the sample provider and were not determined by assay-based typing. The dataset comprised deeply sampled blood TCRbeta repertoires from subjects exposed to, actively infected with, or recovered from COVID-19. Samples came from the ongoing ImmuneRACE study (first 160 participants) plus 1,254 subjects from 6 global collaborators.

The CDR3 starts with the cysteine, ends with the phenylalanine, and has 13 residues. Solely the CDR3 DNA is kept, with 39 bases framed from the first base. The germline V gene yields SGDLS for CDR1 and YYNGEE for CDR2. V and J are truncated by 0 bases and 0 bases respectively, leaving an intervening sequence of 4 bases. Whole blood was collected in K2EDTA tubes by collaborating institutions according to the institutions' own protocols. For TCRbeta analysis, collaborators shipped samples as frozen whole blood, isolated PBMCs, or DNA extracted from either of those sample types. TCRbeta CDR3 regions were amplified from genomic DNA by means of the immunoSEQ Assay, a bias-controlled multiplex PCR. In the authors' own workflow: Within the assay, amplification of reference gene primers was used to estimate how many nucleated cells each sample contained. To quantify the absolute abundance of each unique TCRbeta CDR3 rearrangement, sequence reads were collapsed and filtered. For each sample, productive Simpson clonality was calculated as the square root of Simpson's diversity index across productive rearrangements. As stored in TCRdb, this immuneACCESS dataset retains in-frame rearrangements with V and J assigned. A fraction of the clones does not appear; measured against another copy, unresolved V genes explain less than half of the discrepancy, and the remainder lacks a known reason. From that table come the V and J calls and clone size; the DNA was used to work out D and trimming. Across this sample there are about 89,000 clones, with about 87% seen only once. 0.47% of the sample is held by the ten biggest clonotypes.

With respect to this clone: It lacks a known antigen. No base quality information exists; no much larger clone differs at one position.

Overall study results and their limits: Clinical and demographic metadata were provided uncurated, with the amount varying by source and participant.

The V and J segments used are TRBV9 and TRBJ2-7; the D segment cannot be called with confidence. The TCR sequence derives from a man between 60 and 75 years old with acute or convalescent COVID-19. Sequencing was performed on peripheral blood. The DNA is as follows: TGTGCCAGCAGCGTAGGCAGCTCCTACGAGCAGTACTTC. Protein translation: CASSVGSSYEQYF.